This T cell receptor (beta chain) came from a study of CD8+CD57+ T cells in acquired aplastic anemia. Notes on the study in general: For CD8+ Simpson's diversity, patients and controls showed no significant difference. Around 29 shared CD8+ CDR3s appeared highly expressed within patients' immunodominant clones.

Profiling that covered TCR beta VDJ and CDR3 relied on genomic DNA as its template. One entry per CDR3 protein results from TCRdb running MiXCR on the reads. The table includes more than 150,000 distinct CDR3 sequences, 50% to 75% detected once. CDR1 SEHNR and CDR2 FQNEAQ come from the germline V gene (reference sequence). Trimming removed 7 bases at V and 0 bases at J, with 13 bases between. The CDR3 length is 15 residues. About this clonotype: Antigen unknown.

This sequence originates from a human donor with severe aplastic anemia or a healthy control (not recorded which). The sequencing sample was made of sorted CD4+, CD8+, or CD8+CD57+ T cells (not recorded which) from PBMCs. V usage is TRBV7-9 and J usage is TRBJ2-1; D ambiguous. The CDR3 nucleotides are TGTGCCAGCACCGAAACCAGGATCTCCTACAATGAGCAGTTCTTC. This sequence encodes CASTETRISYNEQFF.